The TCR beta chain described here comes from a study of cytomegalovirus exposure and HLA in healthy donors. Study-wide findings and caveats: A later analysis reportedly found fewer N-insertions in an Asian-associated ancestry cluster than the approximately 700-donor mean. Prior analysis indicated that the majority of TCR beta V segments exhibited productivity approximately 87% or approximately 30% of the time. Cytomegalovirus association was listed for about 170 TCR beta chains. Clonal expansion was found to be greater in HLA-associated TCR beta chains than in equally common others in a later analysis.

Of note for this clone: What it binds is unknown.

PCR employed 60 Vbeta and 13 Jbeta primers. The method was immunoSEQ multiplex PCR; TCRdb's version includes in-frame clones alone and lacks a portion of them. The sample has fewer than 250,000 clones, about four fifths seen once. Germline V gives CDR1 MNHEY, CDR2 SVGAGI. V was pared by 6 bases and J by 7 bases, with 16 bases between. There are 13 residues in the CDR3. The sequenced sample consisted of PBMCs. The rearrangement links TRBV6-5 to TRBJ2-7; D unclear. The sequence was collected from a man aged 25 to 40 in good health and CMV-seronegative. CDR3 residues: CASRPVSANEQYF. DNA of the CDR3: TGTGCCAGCAGACCTGTATCAGCGAATGAGCAGTACTTC.